This TCR beta chain was identified during a study of blood T cell repertoires in COVID-19. Study-wide context: COVID-19 samples from acute and convalescent phases originated in the United States, Italy and Spain.

Authors' analysis steps: Amplification from reference gene primers served as the basis for estimated nucleated cell counts. Using immunoSEQ multiplex PCR, the repertoire was profiled, and TCRdb retains in-frame clones only, with some absent. D and trimming were read from the DNA, whereas the V and J calls and clone size are those reported in that table. Of about 180,000 clones listed, about nine tenths are singletons. The germline V gene encodes CDR1 MNHEY and CDR2 SMNVEV (reference sequence). CDR3 length: 16 amino acids. V lost 0 bases, J lost 4 bases, and 15 bases lay in between. In assigning cohorts, the study relied on participant-reported clinical history. The recovered donors of Cohort 3 showed two negative PCRs, clearance, or symptom resolution.

The genes are TRBV27 and TRBJ1-2; weak D call: TRBD1 (6 bases). The sequenced sample was PBMCs or T cells enriched from blood (not recorded which). This receptor was taken from a young woman who had recovered from COVID-19. The CDR3 nucleotides read TGTGCCAGCAGTTTATCGATGGGGGGCGGGGGCTATGGCTACACCTTC. This codes for CASSLSMGGGGYGYTF.